Presented here are 22 T cell receptor beta chains from one specimen sequenced in a study of shared clonotypes between healthy human individuals. Sequencing used immunoSEQ multiplex PCR; TCRdb keeps in-frame clones, though not all of them. Of 950,000 to 1,100,000 clones in the sample, around 75% are singletons; the top ten hold about 1.5%. The material sequenced was memory CD4+ T cells sorted from blood. Subset reported: CD45RA-negative fraction. These receptors came from a young man in good health.

A few counts support this clone. V is TRBV7-2 and J is TRBJ2-3; 7 bases are shared with TRBD2. This CDR3 has 15 amino acids. The germline V gene has CDR1 SGHTA and CDR2 FQGNSA. The junction had 8 bases not matched to a gene; V was cut back by 2 bases and J by 6 bases. For the CDR3, the DNA is TGTGCCAGCAGCTTATCGCGGACTAGAGGGGATACGCAGTATTTT. This codes for CASSLSRTRGDTQYF.

This clone was counted many times. The chain uses TRBV5-6 and TRBJ2-1, with TRBD2 identical over 10 bases. Germline lookup yields CDR1 SGHDT and CDR2 YYEEEE. The CDR3 contains 16 residues. The V and J ends lost 3 bases and 3 bases, in that order; junction bases with no gene match: 6. CDR3: CASSSGAGGHYNEQFF. The DNA for the CDR3 is TGTGCCAGCAGCTCGGGAGCGGGGGGGCACTACAATGAGCAGTTCTTC.

This chain connects TRBV29-1 to TRBJ2-1; D perhaps matches TRBD1 (5 bases). The CDR3 is 12 amino acids. Germline V gives CDR1 SQVTM, CDR2 ANQGSEA. Between the trimmed V and J ends, which lost 7 bases and 5 bases, there was a span of 12 bases. The CDR3 sequence is CSAQGVNNEQFF. The CDR3 bases are TGCAGCGCCCAAGGGGTGAACAATGAGCAGTTCTTC.

The chain joins TRBV28 to TRBJ2-7, with 9 bases that match TRBD2. With V trimmed by 8 bases and J by 0 bases, 2 bases remained unmatched. In germline, CDR1 is MDHEN, CDR2 SYDVKM. CDR3 length: 13 amino acids. Here the CDR3 DNA reads TGTGCCAGCCTTAGCGGGAGCTCCTACGAGCAGTACTTC. As protein: CASLSGSSYEQYF.

The chain couples TRBV2 to TRBJ1-6; D gene ambiguous. The V and J ends lost 7 bases and 6 bases respectively, with 13 bases between them. The germline V gene has CDR1 SNHLY and CDR2 FYNNEI. This CDR3 contains 14 residues. The CDR3 here is CASTEFWGNSPLHF. The CDR3 DNA reads as TGTGCCAGCACGGAGTTTTGGGGTAATTCACCCCTCCACTTT.

The J gene is TRBJ2-3, the V gene TRBV7-2; D is perhaps TRBD1 or TRBD2 (5 bases each). The CDR3 consists of 16 residues. V shed 2 bases and J shed 6 bases, with 18 bases lying between them. The germline gives CDR1 SGHTA, CDR2 FQGNSA. DNA of the CDR3: TGTGCCAGCAGCTTAAGGTCCGGGACCCAAACCGATACGCAGTATTTT. Residues: CASSLRSGTQTDTQYF.

Worth noting for this clone: The identical CDR3 is also encoded by other nucleotide sequences in the sample. The V and J genes are TRBV2 and TRBJ2-4, with D unclear. Germline-derived CDR1 and CDR2 are SNHLY and FYNNEI. The CDR3 totals 14 residues. Deletions cut 1 base from V and 0 bases from J, with 4 bases between. CDR3 region: CASSEVSAKNIQYF. The CDR3 nucleotides read TGTGCCAGCAGTGAAGTATCAGCCAAAAACATTCAGTACTTC.

For the CDR3, the DNA is TGTGCCAGCAGTTACCTCCTCCGGGGGGAGCCCCAGCATTTT. It specifies CASSYLLRGEPQHF. The chain couples TRBV6-6 to TRBJ1-5, with a possible D match to TRBD1 (5 bases). The CDR3 runs 14 residues. The germline gives CDR1 MNHNY, CDR2 SVGAGI (reference sequence). V was cut by 2 bases and J by 8 bases, with 13 bases left in between.

The CDR3 spells CAISPGQTEYGYTF. Written as DNA, the CDR3 is TGTGCCATCAGCCCAGGACAGACCGAGTATGGCTACACCTTC. The chain uses TRBV10-3 and TRBJ1-2, with a weak D call TRBD1 (6 bases). The V gene lost 6 bases and the J gene lost 5 bases, with 16 bases spanning the gap. Germline-derived CDR1 and CDR2 are ENHRY and SYGVKD. The CDR3 runs to 14 residues.

This chain uses TRBV6-5 with TRBJ2-7; 7 bases align to TRBD2. The CDR3 is made up of 15 amino acids. Trimming cost V 0 bases and J 5 bases; bases outside gene matches: 7. Germline-derived CDR1 and CDR2 are MNHEY and SVGAGI. The CDR3: CASSYSPGGLDEQYF. The CDR3 DNA follows: TGTGCCAGCAGTTACTCCCCGGGGGGTCTCGACGAGCAGTACTTC.

The sample holds a few counts of this clone. The chain links TRBV9 to TRBJ2-2; 8 nucleotides match TRBD1. V lost 6 bases, J lost 5 bases, and 12 bases stayed unmatched. Germline V CDR1 and CDR2: SGDLS, YYNGEE. The CDR3 consists of 16 residues. In DNA, the CDR3 is TGTGCCAGCAACCGAGGGCCAGGGGGCAAGACCGGGGAGCTGTTTTTT. Translation: CASNRGPGGKTGELFF.

The V and J genes are TRBV6-6 and TRBJ1-3; 10 positions agree with TRBD1. The CDR3 runs to 16 residues. Germline values: CDR1 MNHNY, CDR2 SVGAGI (reference sequence). Unmatched junction bases numbered 10, after V lost 7 bases and J lost 4 bases. CDR3 in DNA: TGTGCCAGCAACAAGGGGGACAGGGGTTCGGGAAACACCATATATTTT. As protein: CASNKGDRGSGNTIYF.

The V call is TRBV29-1, the J call TRBJ2-5; 7 bases are a match to TRBD1. The end of the DNA fits TRBJ2-7 better, so the J call may be wrong. The germline V gene encodes CDR1 SQVTM and CDR2 ANQGSEA. The CDR3 consists of 16 residues. CDR3: CSVDPTGTASAYEQYF. The CDR3 DNA reads TGCAGCGTTGACCCGACCGGGACAGCCTCTGCCTACGAGCAGTACTTC.

The chain combines TRBV15 with TRBJ2-7; a weak D match, TRBD2 (5 bases). V shed 1 base and J shed 6 bases, with 16 bases lying between them. CDR1 and CDR2 from the germline V gene are LNHNV and YYDKDF (reference sequence). The CDR3 sequence is 15 residues long. The CDR3 sequence is CATSRGESGRFEQYF. In DNA form, the CDR3 reads TGTGCCACCAGCAGAGGGGAGAGCGGTCGTTTCGAGCAGTACTTC.

CDR3 DNA sequence: TGTGCCAGCAGTGAACGAGGACGGAGCACAGATACGCAGTATTTT. Protein: CASSERGRSTDTQYF. The chain carries TRBV25-1 and TRBJ2-3; D is ambiguous. Germline V gene sequence: CDR1 MGHDK, CDR2 SYGVNS. V shed 2 bases and J shed 0 bases, with 9 bases lying between them. The CDR3 loop spans 15 amino acids.

This clone was seen only once. The same CDR3 also results from other DNA sequences found in this sample. The V call is TRBV7-2, the J call TRBJ2-7, with 9 bases aligning to TRBD1. This CDR3 has 15 residues. J gave up 4 bases and V 2 bases, and 6 bases lay outside the gene matches. Germline CDR1 and CDR2: SGHTA and FQGNSA. The CDR3 region is CASSLSGQGSYEQYF. The CDR3 DNA reads as TGTGCCAGCAGCTTATCGGGACAGGGATCTTACGAGCAGTACTTC.

This chain uses TRBV2 with TRBJ2-1; 12 nucleotides match TRBD2. Germline V gene sequence: CDR1 SNHLY, CDR2 FYNNEI. The trim removed 6 bases at V and 2 bases at J, leaving 14 bases unmatched. The CDR3 extends over 19 amino acids. The CDR3 nucleotides read TGTGCCAGCAGAGAACCCCTTACTAGCGGGAGGCCCCCCTACAATGAGCAGTTCTTC. Translation: CASREPLTSGRPPYNEQFF.

V and J are TRBV2 and TRBJ2-7; 8 bases are shared with TRBD2. The V segment lost 4 bases and the J segment 3 bases; nucleotides outside the gene matches: 8. The CDR3 is 15 amino acids. Per germline, CDR1 SNHLY and CDR2 FYNNEI. For the CDR3, the DNA is TGTGCCAGCAGTGCCTCACGGAGCGGGGGCTACGAGCAGTACTTC. This codes for CASSASRSGGYEQYF. The variable domain in full, completed from reference TRBV2 and TRBJ2-7, reads EPEVTQTPSHQVTQMGQEVILRCVPISNHLYFYWYRQILGQKVEFLVSFYNNEISEKSEIFDDQFSVERPDGSNFTLKIRSTKLEDSAMYFCASSASRSGGYEQYFGPGTRLTVT.

V gene TRBV11-2 combines with J gene TRBJ2-2; TRBD2 is a possible D gene (6 bases). Germline V lookup: CDR1 SGHAT, CDR2 FQNNGV. Deletions cut 1 base from V and 1 base from J, with 13 bases between. This CDR3 spans 17 amino acids. The CDR3: CASSLGVGGLNTGELFF. CDR3 DNA sequence: TGTGCCAGCAGCTTAGGCGTTGGGGGGTTGAACACCGGGGAGCTGTTTTTT.

This clone was found a few times. This sequence joins TRBV6-6 and TRBJ1-6; tentatively, D is TRBD1 (5 bases). The CDR3 has 14 amino acids. Trimming pared 2 bases from V and 8 bases from J, leaving 10 bases between. Germline V gene data show CDR1 as MNHNY and CDR2 as SVGAGI (reference sequence). The CDR3 protein is CASSYKGADSPLHF. CDR3 nucleotide sequence: TGTGCCAGCAGTTACAAAGGGGCCGATTCACCCCTCCACTTT.

The chain joins TRBV18 to TRBJ2-7; 12 nucleotides match TRBD1. This CDR3 region has 14 residues. The trim removed 2 bases at V and 5 bases at J, leaving 1 base unmatched. Germline V gene lookup returns CDR1 KGHSH and CDR2 LQKENI. DNA of the CDR3: TGTGCCAGCTCACCAGGGACAGGGGGCCACGAGCAGTACTTC. It codes for CASSPGTGGHEQYF.

This clone has a handful of counts. The chain carries TRBV7-2 and TRBJ2-1, with 9 positions matching TRBD2. This CDR3 is 18 amino acids long. After removal of 5 bases from V and 8 bases from J, the junction contained 19 bases not matched to a gene. Germline V gives CDR1 SGHTA, CDR2 FQGNSA. CDR3 nucleotide sequence: TGTGCCAGCAGCGCCGAGGGGACTTCGGGGACTAGCCTCGATGAGCAGTTCTTC. Residues: CASSAEGTSGTSLDEQFF.